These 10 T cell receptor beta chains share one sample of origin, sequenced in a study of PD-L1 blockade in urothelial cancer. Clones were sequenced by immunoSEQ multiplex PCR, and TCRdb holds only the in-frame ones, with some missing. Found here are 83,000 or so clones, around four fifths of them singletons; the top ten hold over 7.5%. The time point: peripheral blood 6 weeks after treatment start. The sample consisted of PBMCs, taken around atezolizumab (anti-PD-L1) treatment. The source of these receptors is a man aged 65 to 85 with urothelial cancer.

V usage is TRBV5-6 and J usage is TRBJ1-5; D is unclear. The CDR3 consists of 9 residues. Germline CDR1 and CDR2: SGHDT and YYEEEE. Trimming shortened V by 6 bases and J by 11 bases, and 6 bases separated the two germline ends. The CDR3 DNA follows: TGTGCCAGCATCGGGGCCCAGCATTTT. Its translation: CASIGAQHF. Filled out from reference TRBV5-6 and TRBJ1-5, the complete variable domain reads DAGVTQSPTHLIKTRGQQVTLRCSPKSGHDTVSWYQQALGQGPQFIFQYYEEEERQRGNFPDRFSGHQFPNYSSELNVNALLLGDSALYLCASIGAQHFGDGTRLSIL.

The CDR3 spells CASSIGQGVYEQYF. The CDR3 nucleotides read TGTGCCAGTAGTATTGGACAGGGGGTCTACGAGCAGTACTTC. The rearrangement joins TRBV19 to TRBJ2-7, with TRBD1 matching over 10 bases. The germline gives CDR1 LNHDA, CDR2 SQIVND (reference sequence). The V segment lost 3 bases and the J segment 3 bases; nucleotides outside the gene matches: 2. CDR3 length: 14 residues. Combining the CDR3 with reference TRBV19 and TRBJ2-7 gives the whole variable domain DGGITQSPKYLFRKEGQNVTLSCEQNLNHDAMYWYRQDPGQGLRLIYYSQIVNDFQKGDIAEGYSVSREKKESFPLTVTSAQKNPTAFYLCASSIGQGVYEQYFGPGTRLTVT.

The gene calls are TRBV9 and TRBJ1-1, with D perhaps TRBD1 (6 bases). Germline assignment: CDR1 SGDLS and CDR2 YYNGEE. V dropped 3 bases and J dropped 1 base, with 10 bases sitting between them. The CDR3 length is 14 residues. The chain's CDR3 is CASSDGQPNTEAFF. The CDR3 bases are TGTGCCAGCAGCGACGGACAGCCGAACACTGAAGCTTTCTTT.

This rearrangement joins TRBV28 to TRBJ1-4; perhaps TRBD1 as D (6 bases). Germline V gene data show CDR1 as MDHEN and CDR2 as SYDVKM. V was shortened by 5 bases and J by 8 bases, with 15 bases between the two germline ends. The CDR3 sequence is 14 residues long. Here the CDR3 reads CASSGTLWGEKLFF. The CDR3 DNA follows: TGTGCCAGCAGTGGGACACTTTGGGGCGAAAAACTGTTTTTT. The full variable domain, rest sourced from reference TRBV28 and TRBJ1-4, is DVKVTQSSRYLVKRTGEKVFLECVQDMDHENMFWYRQDPGLGLRLIYFSYDVKMKEKGDIPEGYSVSREKKERFSLILESASTNQTSMYLCASSGTLWGEKLFFGSGTQLSVL.

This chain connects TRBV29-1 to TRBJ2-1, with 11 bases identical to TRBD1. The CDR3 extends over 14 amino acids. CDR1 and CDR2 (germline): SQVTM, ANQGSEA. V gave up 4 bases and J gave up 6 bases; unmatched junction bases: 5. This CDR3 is CSVVRDRGINEQFF. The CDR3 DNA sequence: TGCAGCGTTGTCAGGGACAGGGGGATCAATGAGCAGTTCTTC.

The CDR3 coding sequence is TGTGCCAGCAGCTTAGCCCTGGTCCCAGGGGATACGCAGTATTTT. The encoded protein is CASSLALVPGDTQYF. The chain links TRBV7-2 to TRBJ2-3, with D possibly being TRBD1 (5 bases). The CDR3 is 15 residues long. Germline-derived CDR1 and CDR2 are SGHTA and FQGNSA. The V gene lost 0 bases and the J gene lost 6 bases, with 13 bases spanning the gap.

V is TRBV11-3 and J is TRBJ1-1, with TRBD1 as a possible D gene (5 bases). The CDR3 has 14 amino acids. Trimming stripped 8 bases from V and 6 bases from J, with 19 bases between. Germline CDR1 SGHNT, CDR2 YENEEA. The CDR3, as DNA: TGTGCCAGCGGCCTAGGCTCGGGGGACCCTGAAGCTTTCTTT. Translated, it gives CASGLGSGDPEAFF.

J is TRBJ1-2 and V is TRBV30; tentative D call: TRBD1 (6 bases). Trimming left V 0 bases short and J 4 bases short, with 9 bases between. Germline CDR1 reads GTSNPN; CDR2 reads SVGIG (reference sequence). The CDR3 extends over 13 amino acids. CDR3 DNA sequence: TGTGCCTGGAGTGTTGGACAGCTCTATGGCTACACCTTC. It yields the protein CAWSVGQLYGYTF.

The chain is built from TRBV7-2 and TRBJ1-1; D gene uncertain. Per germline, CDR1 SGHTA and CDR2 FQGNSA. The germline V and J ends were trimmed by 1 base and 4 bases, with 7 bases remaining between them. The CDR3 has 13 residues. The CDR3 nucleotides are TGTGCCAGCAGCTTAGGGGAGGGCACTGAAGCTTTCTTT. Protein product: CASSLGEGTEAFF.

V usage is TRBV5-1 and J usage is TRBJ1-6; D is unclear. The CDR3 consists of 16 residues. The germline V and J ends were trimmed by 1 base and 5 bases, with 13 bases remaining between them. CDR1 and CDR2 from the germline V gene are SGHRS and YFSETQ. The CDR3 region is CASSLSPADNNSPLHF. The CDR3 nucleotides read TGCGCCAGCAGCTTGTCGCCAGCGGATAATAATTCACCCCTCCACTTT.